This is a list of T cell receptor beta chains from one sample in a study of T cell responses to AZD1222 COVID-19 vaccine. Clones were sequenced by immunoSEQ multiplex PCR, and TCRdb holds only the in-frame ones, with some missing. The profile covers 65,000 to 80,000 clones, with roughly 90% appearing a single time and more than 4% taken by the ten largest. The source was peripheral blood, collected on day 0 of AZD1222 vaccination. The receptor source for this set is an adult in good health. Both conserved end residues are part of each CDR3. D genes are given only for firm matches. A row's size may be missing; if present it is once, few, many or a size class.

>TRBJ2-7|TRBV30|16|-|-
CAWSDRRRGFAYEQYF
TGTGCCTGGAGTGACAGAAGAAGGGGTTTCGCCTACGAGCAGTACTTC
>TRBJ1-5|TRBV7-2|15|-|-
CASSLVGMEGQPQHF
TGTGCCAGCAGCTTAGTTGGTATGGAAGGGCAGCCCCAGCATTTT
>TRBJ2-7|TRBV3-1/TRBV3-2|16|-|few
CASSQVPPGDSYEQYF
TGTGCCAGCAGCCAAGTACCTCCGGGGGATTCCTACGAGCAGTACTTC
>TRBJ2-7|TRBV6-5|15|TRBD1|-
CASSLGQGATYEQYF
TGTGCCAGCAGTCTGGGACAGGGGGCTACCTACGAGCAGTACTTC
>TRBJ1-2|TRBV19|14|-|few
CASSIDPKRYGYTF
TGTGCCAGTAGTATAGACCCGAAGAGGTATGGCTACACCTTC
>TRBJ1-3|TRBV5-1|13|TRBD1|-
CASGPGGGNTIYF
TGCGCCAGCGGCCCAGGGGGTGGAAACACCATATATTTT
>TRBJ2-1|TRBV4-3|17|TRBD2|-
CASSHYGLAGGENEQFF
TGCGCCAGCAGCCATTACGGACTAGCGGGAGGAGAAAATGAGCAGTTCTTC
>TRBJ2-7|TRBV19|16|TRBD1|-
CASSIKGQGSSYEQYF
TGTGCCAGTAGTATTAAGGGACAGGGATCCAGCTACGAGCAGTACTTC
>TRBJ2-7|TRBV2|16|TRBD1|-
CASRTRDRVSSHEQYF
TGTGCCAGCAGGACCCGGGACAGGGTATCATCCCACGAGCAGTACTTC
>TRBJ2-5|TRBV29-1|13|-|-
CSVGGSGQETQYF
TGCAGCGTTGGGGGTAGCGGCCAAGAGACCCAGTACTTC
>TRBJ2-3|TRBV7-2|15|-|-
CASSPLATGADTQYF
TGTGCCAGCAGCCCCCTAGCGACGGGGGCAGATACGCAGTATTTT
>TRBJ2-5|TRBV5-4|14|TRBD1|-
CASSPRDSQETQYF
TGTGCCAGCAGCCCCCGGGACAGCCAAGAGACCCAGTACTTC
>TRBJ2-7|TRBV5-1|11|-|once
CASSYGGGQYF
TGCGCCAGCAGCTACGGGGGAGGGCAGTACTTC
>TRBJ1-1|TRBV11-3|15|-|-
CASSFTGPMNTEAFF
TGTGCCAGCAGCTTCACAGGCCCTATGAACACTGAAGCTTTCTTT
>TRBJ2-7|TRBV5-6|16|TRBD1|-
CASSGGLGTGDYEQYF
TGTGCCAGCAGCGGGGGGTTAGGGACAGGAGACTACGAGCAGTACTTC